This T cell receptor beta chain is from a study of cytomegalovirus exposure and HLA in healthy donors. This clone was recorded only once. Antigen: not known. Amplification used 60 Vbeta primers and 13 Jbeta primers. Sequencing used immunoSEQ multiplex PCR; TCRdb keeps in-frame clones, though not all of them. Among 150,000 to 200,000 clones, roughly 84% were seen once, and the ten largest hold approximately 1.2%. Germline loops: CDR1 SNHLY, CDR2 FYNNEI. V shed 8 bases and J shed 1 base, with 12 bases lying between them. The CDR3 is made up of 13 amino acids. General study findings and limits: It was reported that TCR beta sequences correctly inferred the HLA-A and HLA-B alleles for most subjects.

The source of this sequence is a boy aged 2 to 9 in good health and CMV-seronegative. Sequencing used PBMCs. The rearrangement links TRBV2 to TRBJ2-7, with D perhaps TRBD1 (5 bases). For the CDR3, the DNA is TGTGCCAGCCTATCAGGGATTTCCTACGAGCAGTACTTC. The encoded protein is CASLSGISYEQYF. Together with reference TRBV2 and TRBJ2-7, the CDR3 gives the full variable domain: EPEVTQTPSHQVTQMGQEVILRCVPISNHLYFYWYRQILGQKVEFLVSFYNNEISEKSEIFDDQFSVERPDGSNFTLKIRSTKLEDSAMYFCASLSGISYEQYFGPGTRLTVT.